This TCR beta chain was identified during a study of human T cells and chemical hapten exposure. For the study at large: Upper inner arm skin measuring around 2 cm by around 2 cm received 2% DPC for sensitization. Study conclusions and caveats: DPC sensitization left the count of TCRs above 1 in 1000 unchanged.

Points on this clonotype: Antigen unknown.

Time point described: patch test 1, 2 weeks after DPC sensitization. Stated treatment: therapeutic diphenylcyclopropenone sensitization with weekly scalp DPC. Original handling: A per-sample median of about 100,000 TCRs was observed, with counts ranging from about 20,000 to 690,600. TCRdb re-called the RACE reads with MiXCR, one entry per CDR3 protein. V and J calls and clone size were set by TCRdb, not the authors. The data contain roughly 80,000 distinct CDR3 sequences, approximately 12% of them singletons. Trimming cost V 1 base and J 4 bases, with 8 bases left between them. This CDR3 is 14 amino acids long. Germline CDR1 LNHDA, CDR2 SQIVND (reference sequence).

The sequencing used whole blood, collected in connection with sensitization to the hapten diphenylcyclopropenone (DPC). The TCR sequence derives from a woman between 50 and 59 years old with alopecia areata. Some clones in this sample may be carry-over from other donors' samples. The chain combines TRBV19 with TRBJ1-5; D is unresolved. The CDR3 loop is CASSIARQNQPQHF. The CDR3 bases are TGTGCCAGTAGTATAGCCCGACAAAATCAGCCCCAGCATTTT.